The rows below give T cell receptor beta chains drawn from one sample of a study of prognosis after radiotherapy for stage I lung cancer. A single record per CDR3 protein comes from TCRdb applying MiXCR to the multiplex PCR reads. This table holds about 14,000 distinct CDR3 sequences, 55% to 70% found once. The input for sequencing was PBMCs, taken before or after stereotactic body radiation therapy (not recorded which). The receptors originated from a donor aged 50 or older with non-small cell lung cancer. The conserved cysteine and the conserved F or W are not part of the CDR3 here.

TRBV5-1,TRBJ1-6,ASSSGRENSPLH
TRBV6-2/TRBV6-3,TRBJ1-2,ASSLVPTDIYGYI
TRBV5-1,TRBJ2-6,ASSLRTSSSGANVLT
TRBV24-1,TRBJ2-3,ATSDSDRVGTDTQY
TRBV6-1,TRBJ1-2,ASSEGTSIYGYT
TRBV20-1,TRBJ2-5,SAIYLSPGGETQY
TRBV20-1,TRBJ1-2,SAPQAGANYGYT
TRBV9,TRBJ2-6,ASSRASGANVLT
TRBV5-8,TRBJ2-3,ASSLEGPRGTQY
TRBV18,TRBJ2-1,ASSPLAELYNEQF
TRBV11-2,TRBJ2-7,ASRLAGESYEQY
TRBV19,TRBJ1-1,ASSIGPAGGLGTEAF
TRBV28,TRBJ1-2,ATRGTSEGGYT
TRBV28,TRBJ2-1,ASSSGLLAGSYNEQF
TRBV28,TRBJ2-1,ASSLSRVRLF
TRBV6-1,TRBJ2-5,ASTFGTGSRETQY
TRBV19,TRBJ2-5,ASSTQGAILFETQY
TRBV25-1,TRBJ2-2,AIRRHGTGELF
TRBV12-3/TRBV12-4,TRBJ2-1,ASILRWVGVNEQF
TRBV6-1,TRBJ2-2,ASKVGRDTGELF
TRBV19,TRBJ1-2,ASSPTGERGYT
TRBV7-9,TRBJ1-3,ASSPNRDRYSGNTIY
TRBV9,TRBJ1-2,ASSVGTGPYGYT
TRBV20-1,TRBJ2-3,SAPRLAESTDTQY
TRBV24-1,TRBJ2-1,ATAPGPQSSRGLSYNEQF
TRBV30,TRBJ2-7,AWRPLANYEQY
TRBV5-1,TRBJ2-6,ASSLDGISGANVLT
TRBV25-1,TRBJ2-3,ASTGLAGGPSTDTQY
TRBV19,TRBJ1-1,ASSMSTSAEAF
TRBV2,TRBJ2-7,ASSEWYRTYEQY
TRBV20-1,TRBJ2-1,SASPSGRKPHYNEQF
TRBV6-9,TRBJ1-1,ASSYPGLNTEAF
TRBV6-1,TRBJ1-5,ASSRDTNKPQH
TRBV7-2,TRBJ2-3,ASSWTSGRKDTQY
TRBV7-8,TRBJ2-1,ASSSPGSVLDEQF
TRBV12-3/TRBV12-4,TRBJ2-7,ASSRRDIFSYEQY
TRBV3-1,TRBJ2-5,ASSRSDRGKTETQY
TRBV5-1,TRBJ1-3,ASSLSGFGNTIY
TRBV20-1,TRBJ2-1,SAYGSSYNEQF
TRBV6-1,TRBJ2-2,ASSRDRRNTGELF